This T cell receptor (beta chain) was profiled in a study of T cells in Graves' hyperthyroidism and ophthalmopathy. Researchers took RNA transcripts and amplified the TCR beta CDR3 regions from them. HTBI primers drove first-round RT-PCR of the TCR CDR3. Using its own MiXCR run on the multiplex PCR reads, TCRdb lists one record per CDR3 protein. Of 90,000 to 120,000 distinct CDR3 sequences listed, more than 15% were seen once; the top ten hold around 42%. This CDR3 is built from 15 residues. Germline V gene sequence: CDR1 SGHAT, CDR2 FQDESV (reference sequence). V trimming: 1 base; J trimming: 7 bases; junction bases outside the gene matches: 6.

Sequencing was performed on blood. The chain joins TRBV11-1 to TRBJ2-1; 8 nucleotides agree with TRBD2. This clonotype originated in a woman aged 45-65 years with Graves' hyperthyroidism. CDR3 in amino acids: CASSLGSGSANEQFF. In nucleotides, the CDR3 is TGTGCCAGCAGCTTAGGAAGCGGGAGTGCTAATGAGCAGTTCTTC.